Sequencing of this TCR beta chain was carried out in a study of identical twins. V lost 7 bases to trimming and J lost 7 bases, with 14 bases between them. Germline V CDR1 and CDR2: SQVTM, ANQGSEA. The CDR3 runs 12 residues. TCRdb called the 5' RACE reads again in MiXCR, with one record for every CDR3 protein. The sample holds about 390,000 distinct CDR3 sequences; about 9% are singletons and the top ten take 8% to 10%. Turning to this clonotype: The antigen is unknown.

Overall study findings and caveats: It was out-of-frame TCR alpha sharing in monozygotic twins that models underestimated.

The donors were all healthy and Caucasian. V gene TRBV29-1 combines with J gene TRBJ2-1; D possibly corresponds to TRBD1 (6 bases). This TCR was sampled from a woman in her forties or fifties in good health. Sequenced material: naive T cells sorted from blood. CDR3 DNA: TGCAGCGCGAAACAGGGTTCGAATGAGCAGTTCTTC. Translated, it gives CSAKQGSNEQFF.